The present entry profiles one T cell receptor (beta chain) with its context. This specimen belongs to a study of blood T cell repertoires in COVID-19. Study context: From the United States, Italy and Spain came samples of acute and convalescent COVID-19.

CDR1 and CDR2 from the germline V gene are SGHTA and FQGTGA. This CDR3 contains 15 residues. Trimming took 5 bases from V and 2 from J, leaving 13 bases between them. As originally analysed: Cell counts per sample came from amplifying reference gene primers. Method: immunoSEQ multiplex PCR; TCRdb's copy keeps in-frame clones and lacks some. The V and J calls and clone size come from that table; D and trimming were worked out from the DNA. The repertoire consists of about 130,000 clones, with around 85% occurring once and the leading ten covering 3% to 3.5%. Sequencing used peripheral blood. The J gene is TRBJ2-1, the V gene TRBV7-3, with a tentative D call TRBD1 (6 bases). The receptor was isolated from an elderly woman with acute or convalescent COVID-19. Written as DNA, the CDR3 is TGTGCCAGCAGCCCCGTACAGGGAACCTACAATGAGCAGTTCTTC. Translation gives CASSPVQGTYNEQFF.